Listed here are 23 T cell receptor beta chains from one sample, sequenced in a study of Ad26.COV2.S vaccination and SARS-CoV-2 variants (dated by TCRdb to about 2021). Read against the paper, the sample's treatment or condition label means: about 20 received Ad26.COV2.S at low or high dose, single or two shots; roughly five received placebo; per-sample allocation not given. Repertoires of vaccine and placebo recipients were sequenced from samples collected on day 63 after the first injection. Libraries were prepared through the immunoSEQ multiplex PCR assay. Held by TCRdb, this immuneACCESS table contains in-frame sequences only and omits some clones. Under half of the omission traces to an unresolved V gene where checked; the cause of the rest is unknown. The sample contains about 400,000 clones, roughly four fifths of them found a single time. Nearly 7.5% of the sample goes to the ten largest clones.

This sample comprised peripheral blood, obtained in a trial of Ad26.COV2.S vaccine versus placebo. The source of these receptors is a person aged 18-65 years who received the Ad26.COV2.S COVID-19 vaccine or a placebo.

The chain couples TRBV27 to TRBJ2-2; TRBD1 aligns across 9 bases. After removal of 6 bases from V and 0 bases from J, the junction contained 14 bases not matched to a gene. The germline CDR1 and CDR2 sequences are MNHEY and SMNVEV (reference sequence). The CDR3 has 19 amino acids. The CDR3 coding sequence is TGTGCCAGCAGGGACCCGGACAGGGGCCCCAAATCGAACACCGGGGAGCTGTTTTTT. Its protein is CASRDPDRGPKSNTGELFF.

The genes are TRBV7-9 and TRBJ2-7; D assignment may be TRBD1 or TRBD2 (5 bases each). Trimming took off 4 bases at V and 4 bases at J, with 20 bases between the two ends. The germline CDR1 and CDR2 sequences are SEHNR and FQNEAQ (reference sequence). CDR3 length: 16 amino acids. The CDR3 DNA sequence: TGTGCCAGCAGCTCGGCCGGGACCCCTGACCGGTACGAGCAGTACTTC. Protein product: CASSSAGTPDRYEQYF.

The chain employs TRBV27 and TRBJ2-1, with 8 bases lining up with TRBD2. The CDR3 runs 13 residues. Trimming at V came to 8 bases and at J to 5 bases, leaving 5 bases not matched to a gene. Germline assignment: CDR1 MNHEY and CDR2 SMNVEV (reference sequence). The CDR3 DNA reads TGTGCCAGCGGGCTAGCGGGTCACAATGAGCAGTTCTTC. It is translated as CASGLAGHNEQFF.

The chain carries TRBV5-6 and TRBJ1-3, with TRBD1 as a possible D gene (6 bases). The germline V gene encodes CDR1 SGHDT and CDR2 YYEEEE. The CDR3 spans 15 residues. V shed 3 bases and J shed 0 bases, with 10 bases lying between them. The CDR3 spells CASSWGQRSGNTIYF. The CDR3 DNA follows: TGTGCCAGCAGCTGGGGGCAGCGCTCTGGAAACACCATATATTTT.

The J gene is TRBJ2-7, the V gene TRBV7-9; 11 bases are shared with TRBD2. The germline V gene encodes CDR1 SEHNR and CDR2 FQNEAQ (reference sequence). The CDR3 spans 16 residues. V gave up 4 bases and J gave up 4 bases; unmatched junction bases: 9. The CDR3 nucleotides are TGTGCCAGCAGCTCCTCGACTAGCGGGGAGATTTACGAGCAGTACTTC. Translating gives CASSSSTSGEIYEQYF.

CDR3 coding DNA: TGTGCCAGCAGATTGACTGCTAGCGGGAGGTACCAAGAGACCCAGTACTTC. Translation: CASRLTASGRYQETQYF. The chain carries TRBV3-1 (or the pseudogene TRBV3-2) and TRBJ2-5; 11 nucleotides match TRBD2. CDR1 LGHDT and CDR2 YNNKEL come from the germline V gene (reference sequence). This CDR3 comprises 17 residues. Germline trimming cut 6 bases from V and 0 bases from J; bases unmatched to any gene: 9.

The chain uses TRBV3-1 (or the pseudogene TRBV3-2) and TRBJ1-1; 7 positions match TRBD1. Per germline, CDR1 LGHDT and CDR2 YNNKEL (reference sequence). The trim removed 2 bases at V and 11 bases at J, leaving 11 bases unmatched. The CDR3 covers 14 residues. The CDR3 reads CASSQRPDRLNAFF. The CDR3 DNA reads TGTGCCAGCAGCCAAAGACCGGACAGGTTGAATGCTTTCTTT.

The chain carries TRBV5-1 and TRBJ2-7, with D hard to call. Between the trimmed V and J ends, which lost 2 bases and 1 base, there was a span of 10 bases. The CDR3 consists of 14 residues. Germline V gene data show CDR1 as SGHRS and CDR2 as YFSETQ. In nucleotides, the CDR3 is TGCGCCAGCAGCTTTGGCACGTCGTCCTACGAGCAGTACTTC. Residues: CASSFGTSSYEQYF.

Here the CDR3 DNA reads TGCGCCAGCAGTGCGGACACGTCTAATGAAAAACTGTTTTTT. Protein product: CASSADTSNEKLFF. The rearrangement links TRBV5-1 to TRBJ1-4; D may be TRBD1 (5 bases). Germline CDR1 reads SGHRS; CDR2 reads YFSETQ. V lost 5 bases and J 3 bases, leaving 11 bases between the germline ends. The CDR3 is 14 residues long. Filled out from reference TRBV5-1 and TRBJ1-4, the complete variable domain reads KAGVTQTPRYLIKTRGQQVTLSCSPISGHRSVSWYQQTPGQGLQFLFEYFSETQRNKGNFPGRFSGRQFSNSRSEMNVSTLELGDSALYLCASSADTSNEKLFFGSGTQLSVL.

The rearrangement joins TRBV29-1 to TRBJ2-7; 8 bases line up with TRBD2. The CDR3 consists of 13 residues. Trimming at V came to 7 bases and at J to 5 bases, leaving 10 bases not matched to a gene. Germline CDR1 SQVTM, CDR2 ANQGSEA. The CDR3 protein is CSAVAGTVDEQYF. The CDR3 coding sequence is TGCAGCGCCGTAGCGGGAACTGTCGACGAGCAGTACTTC.

DNA of the CDR3: TGTGCCAGCAGTTACTCGACTTCACCCCTCCACTTT. The encoded protein is CASSYSTSPLHF. The V and J genes are TRBV6-5 and TRBJ1-6; D ambiguous. The V and J ends lost 0 bases and 9 bases respectively, with 3 bases between them. The CDR3 consists of 12 residues. Germline V gene sequence: CDR1 MNHEY, CDR2 SVGAGI.

As DNA, the CDR3 is TGTGCCAGTAGTACCCACCCGCCCTACACCTTC. Encoded protein: CASSTHPPYTF. The rearrangement uses TRBV19 and TRBJ1-2; the D is unclear. Germline CDR1 reads LNHDA; CDR2 reads SQIVND (reference sequence). This CDR3 contains 11 residues. Between the trimmed V and J ends, which lost 4 bases and 10 bases, there was a span of 10 bases.

This chain connects TRBV6-2 or TRBV6-3 to TRBJ2-5, with D perhaps TRBD1 or TRBD2 (7 bases each). V gave up 6 bases and J gave up 4 bases, with 18 bases separating them. This CDR3 contains 15 residues. Germline V gene data show CDR1 as MNHEY and CDR2 as SVGEGT. The CDR3 DNA reads as TGTGCCAGCAGCAGACAGGGAGGGGACCGAGAGACCCAGTACTTC. This codes for CASSRQGGDRETQYF.

The chain carries TRBV15 and TRBJ1-2; D remains unclear. V lost 0 bases and J 8 bases, leaving 19 bases between the germline ends. CDR1 is LNHNV, CDR2 YYDKDF, per germline (reference sequence). The CDR3 totals 16 residues. This CDR3 reads CATSRDFGIPPSGYTF. DNA of the CDR3: TGTGCCACCAGCAGAGATTTCGGGATTCCCCCTTCAGGCTACACCTTC.

The chain joins TRBV12-3 or TRBV12-4 to TRBJ1-1; D unresolved. The CDR3 has 13 residues. The V end lost 3 bases, the J end lost 3 bases, and 8 bases lay between the germline ends. CDR3 DNA: TGTGCCAGCAGTTTTGGGAGCGACACTGAAGCTTTCTTT. As protein: CASSFGSDTEAFF.

J is TRBJ1-4 and V is TRBV19; TRBD1 matches at 10 bases. The CDR3 has 14 residues. Germline-derived CDR1 and CDR2 are LNHDA and SQIVND (reference sequence). Trimming removed 7 bases from V and 3 bases from J; junction bases left unmatched: 2. CDR3 sequence: CASKGQGSNEKLFF. CDR3 nucleotides: TGTGCCAGTAAGGGACAGGGGTCTAATGAAAAACTGTTTTTT.

This chain links TRBV5-5 with TRBJ1-5; D gene uncertain. The CDR3 is 14 residues long. V dropped 0 bases and J dropped 6 bases, with 10 bases sitting between them. CDR1 is SGHKS, CDR2 YYEKEE, per germline (reference sequence). The CDR3 loop reads CASSLVTERQPQHF. CDR3 bases: TGTGCCAGCAGCTTGGTTACAGAACGTCAGCCCCAGCATTTT.

The V and J genes are TRBV7-2 and TRBJ2-5; D is uncertain. CDR3 length equals 13 residues. Germline V gene sequence: CDR1 SGHTA, CDR2 FQGNSA. Trimming removed 5 bases from V and 1 base from J, with 8 bases in between. This chain's CDR3 is CASSPGPQETQYF. In DNA form, the CDR3 reads TGTGCCAGCAGCCCTGGGCCCCAAGAGACCCAGTACTTC.

The V and J genes are TRBV4-1 and TRBJ2-7; D is ambiguous. V was pared by 1 base and J by 9 bases, with 13 bases between. The V gene's germline CDR1 is MGHRA and CDR2 YSYEKL. This CDR3 spans 13 amino acids. CDR3 DNA: TGCGCCAGCAGCCAAGTGGCCACGGCCAGGCAGTACTTC. Encoded protein: CASSQVATARQYF.

This chain joins TRBV2 and TRBJ1-2; D remains ambiguous. The CDR3 totals 13 residues. CDR1 and CDR2 from the germline V gene are SNHLY and FYNNEI. Trimming removed 2 bases at V and 8 bases at J, with 12 bases between. The DNA of the CDR3 is TGTGCCAGCAGTGAAAATGACCTCGAGGGCTACACCTTC. This sequence encodes CASSENDLEGYTF.

The rearrangement joins TRBV7-9 to TRBJ2-2, with 7 bases lining up with TRBD2. Germline trimming cut 7 bases from V and 7 bases from J; bases unmatched to any gene: 15. Per germline, CDR1 SEHNR and CDR2 FQNEAQ (reference sequence). The CDR3 has 16 residues. The CDR3 bases are TGTGCCAGCACCCCACGGGGGGTAAGAACTAGCGGGGAGCTGTTTTTT. It is translated as CASTPRGVRTSGELFF.

This chain joins TRBV5-4 and TRBJ1-6, with D possibly matching TRBD1 (5 bases). CDR1 is SGHNT, CDR2 YYREEE, per germline (reference sequence). V lost 2 bases and J 11 bases, leaving 11 bases between the germline ends. This CDR3 comprises 13 residues. CDR3: CASSFQGTTPLHF. DNA for the CDR3: TGTGCCAGCAGCTTCCAGGGCACAACACCCCTCCACTTT.

This chain joins TRBV29-1 and TRBJ2-1; D is uncertain. Germline V gene lookup returns CDR1 SQVTM and CDR2 ANQGSEA. V lost 0 bases to trimming and J lost 3 bases, with 6 bases between them. This CDR3 spans 13 amino acids. The CDR3 loop reads CSVEEDDYNEQFF. CDR3 DNA sequence: TGCAGCGTTGAAGAGGACGACTACAATGAGCAGTTCTTC.